This entry is about one TCR beta chain. The sample originates from a study of blood T cells in healthy people across ages. For the second PCR, which ran for roughly 6 to 12 cycles, a sample-barcoded 5' primer and a J-beta primer mix were used. Via MiXCR, TCRdb re-called the 5' RACE reads, giving one row per CDR3 protein. The sample contains 1.5 million to 2 million distinct CDR3 sequences, roughly 30% of which appear only once. This sequence was found in a woman aged 25-40 years in good health. The sample was blood.

CDR3 DNA: TGCGCCACCTCTCTGGAGGCTGCAGGGGATGAGCAGTTCTTC. It codes for CATSLEAAGDEQFF. J is TRBJ2-1 and V is TRBV5-1; tentative D call: TRBD1 (6 bases). Trimming removed 9 bases from V and 8 bases from J, with 21 bases in between. This CDR3 contains 14 residues. Germline-derived CDR1 and CDR2 are SGHRS and YFSETQ. Supplemented by reference TRBV5-1 and TRBJ2-1, the full variable domain reads KAGVTQTPRYLIKTRGQQVTLSCSPISGHRSVSWYQQTPGQGLQFLFEYFSETQRNKGNFPGRFSGRQFSNSRSEMNVSTLELGDSALYLCATSLEAAGDEQFFGPGTRLTVL.